Listed below are T cell receptor beta chains from one sample, sequenced in a study of T cell changes during pregnancy in multiple sclerosis. The data were produced by immunoSEQ multiplex PCR, yet TCRdb's version contains in-frame clones alone and is incomplete. The sample holds some 40,000 clones; about 92% are singletons and the top ten take roughly 8%. The material sequenced was CD8+ T cells from peripheral blood mononuclear cells, taken in the third trimester of pregnancy. These receptors all stem from a female donor with multiple sclerosis, enrolled in a pregnancy study. CDR3s leave out the opening cysteine and the closing phenylalanine or tryptophan. Each record gives: J gene, D gene, V gene, CDR3 protein. The D gene is left open where the match is weak.

>TRBJ2-6|NA|TRBV27
ASSKGYSGANVLT
>TRBJ2-7|TRBD2|TRBV9
ASSGTSGGPITYEQY
>TRBJ2-1|TRBD1|TRBV4-1
ASRGADRGNNEQF
>TRBJ1-2|NA|TRBV6-5
ASSLQANYGYT
>TRBJ2-4|NA|TRBV9
ASSGDVGTLKNIQY
>TRBJ2-2|NA|TRBV6-1
AIGSGRDTGELF
>TRBJ2-7|NA|TRBV9
ASSVGAGQTYEQY
>TRBJ2-7|TRBD1|TRBV27
ASSLGTGTTYEQY
>TRBJ1-1|TRBD1|TRBV7-8
ASSLLARGPNTEAF
>TRBJ2-7|NA|TRBV30
AWTQGGEQY
>TRBJ1-2|NA|TRBV13
ASSRIEVLASYGYT
>TRBJ2-3|TRBD1|TRBV19
ASSGQGGSDTQY
>TRBJ1-5|NA|TRBV19
ASSSVGNQPQH
>TRBJ2-5|NA|TRBV9
ASSDRVQETQY
>TRBJ2-7|NA|TRBV6-5
ASKEWAGADEQY
>TRBJ1-5|NA|TRBV25-1
ASSEGGVQPQH
>TRBJ2-1|NA|TRBV10-3
AISDIGRRGGEVRQVYNEQF
>TRBJ1-5|NA|TRBV27
ASSWTPYSNQPQH
>TRBJ2-7|NA|TRBV15
ATSSRDTSYEQY
>TRBJ2-1|TRBD2|TRBV6-4
ASSDGSSGGANEQF
>TRBJ2-7|NA|TRBV4-1
ASSQTGGEQY
>TRBJ2-7|TRBD1|TRBV11-1
ASSPNDRVYEQY
>TRBJ2-7|TRBD1|TRBV9
ASSVGQGAYEQY
>TRBJ1-6|NA|TRBV6-5
ASTRDSYNSPLH
>TRBJ2-3|NA|TRBV15
ATRREDTQY
>TRBJ2-1|NA|TRBV13
ASSLPLRYEQF
>TRBJ1-1|NA|TRBV19
ASIAEGGAF
>TRBJ1-1|NA|TRBV6-1
ASSDGENTEAF
>TRBJ1-3|NA|TRBV6-6
ASQAGFGGNTIY
>TRBJ2-3|NA|TRBV30
AFDRYTDTQY
>TRBJ2-2|NA|TRBV25-1
ASSETSTATGPGELF